This T cell receptor beta chain derives from a study of vaccination effects on CD4 cells after COVID-19. A word on this clone: Its antigen is not known.

Antigen-specific CD4+ T cells were expanded with viral peptide pools in the ViraFEST assay before sequencing. A 10-day culture period preceded the isolation of CD4+ T cells. Cells had half their medium changed to IL-2 medium on days 3 and 7. Repertoires were generated with immunoSEQ multiplex PCR, while TCRdb's copy carries only in-frame clones and drops some. The sample holds under 9,000 clones, approximately 72% seen once. V dropped 8 bases and J dropped 0 bases, with 23 bases sitting between them. The CDR3 contains 18 residues. Germline lookup yields CDR1 MNHEY and CDR2 SMNVEV (reference sequence).

The sequence derives from a human donor who received a COVID-19 vaccine. The V gene is TRBV27, the J gene TRBJ1-5; possibly TRBD1 for D (5 bases). Specimen: CD4+ T cells from PBMCs cultured with HCoV-229E spike peptides, collected before COVID-19 vaccination. CDR3 in DNA: TGTGCCAGCTCCAGTTTATATGACAGTCGAATTAGCAATCAGCCCCAGCATTTT. Amino acids: CASSSLYDSRISNQPQHF.